The source of this T cell receptor (beta chain) is a study of shared clonotypes between healthy human individuals. About the study: Donors had three CD4 naive, three CD4 memory, two CD8 naive and one CD8 memory plate apiece. Study-level results: Estimated richness was generally greater in naive than memory subsets.

CD45RA-negative memory and CD45RA+ naive subsets were split from the CD4+ cells. The V gene's germline CDR1 is ENHRY and CDR2 SYGVKD. Trimming cost V 3 bases and J 5 bases, with 13 bases left between them. The CDR3 length is 14 residues. Several immunoSEQ plates held equal portions of the genomic DNA taken from each subset. Produced via immunoSEQ multiplex PCR; TCRdb's table is partial and in-frame only. The sample yields millions of clones, approximately 94% seen once. A word on this clone: What it binds is not known.

The chain is built from TRBV10-3 and TRBJ2-5, with D perhaps TRBD1 or TRBD2 (5 bases each). The clonotype was recovered from a man aged 18 to 30 in good health. Sequenced: naive CD4+ T cells sorted from blood. Subset of the sample: CD45RA+ positively selected. The CDR3 sequence: CAISEEPGTETQYF. The CDR3 nucleotides read TGTGCCATCAGTGAAGAGCCGGGGACGGAGACCCAGTACTTC.